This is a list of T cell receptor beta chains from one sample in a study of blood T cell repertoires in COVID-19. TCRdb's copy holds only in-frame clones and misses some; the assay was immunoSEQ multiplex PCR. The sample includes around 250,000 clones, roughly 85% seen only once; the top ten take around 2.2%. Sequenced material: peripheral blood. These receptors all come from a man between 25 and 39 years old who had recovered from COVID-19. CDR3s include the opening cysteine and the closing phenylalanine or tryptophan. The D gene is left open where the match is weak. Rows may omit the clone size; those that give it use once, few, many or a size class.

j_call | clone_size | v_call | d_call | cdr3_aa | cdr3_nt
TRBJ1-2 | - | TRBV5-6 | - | CASSSPSQGRYGYTF | TGTGCCAGCAGCTCCCCTTCGCAGGGGCGGTATGGCTACACCTTC
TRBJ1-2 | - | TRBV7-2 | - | CASSFYGADGYTF | TGTGCCAGCAGCTTTTATGGGGCCGATGGCTACACCTTC
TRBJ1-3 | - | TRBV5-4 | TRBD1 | CASSLSAKGTGLSSGNTIYF | TGTGCCAGCAGCTTATCGGCGAAAGGGACAGGGTTGAGCTCTGGAAACACCATATATTTT
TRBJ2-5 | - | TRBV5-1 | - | CASSLDNQETQYF | TGCGCCAGCAGCTTGGACAACCAAGAGACCCAGTACTTC
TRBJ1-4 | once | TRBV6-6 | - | CASSPVGAYEKLFF | TGTGCCAGCAGCCCGGTAGGGGCGTATGAAAAACTGTTTTTT
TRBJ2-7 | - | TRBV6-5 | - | CASSYSYPGLYEQYF | TGTGCCAGCAGTTACTCGTACCCGGGACTCTACGAGCAGTACTTC
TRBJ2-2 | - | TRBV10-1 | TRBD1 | CASRRTGNAGELFF | TGCGCCAGCAGAAGGACAGGGAACGCCGGGGAGCTGTTTTTT
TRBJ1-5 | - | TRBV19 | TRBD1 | CASSVRTGGDQPQHF | TGTGCCAGTAGTGTCCGGACAGGGGGGGATCAGCCCCAGCATTTT
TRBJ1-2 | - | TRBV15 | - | CATSRSLGDGGYTF | TGTGCCACCAGCAGATCCCTAGGAGACGGAGGCTACACCTTC
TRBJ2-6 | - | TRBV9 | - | CASSVSGGLSSGANVLTF | TGTGCCAGCAGCGTCTCTGGGGGCCTATCCTCTGGGGCCAACGTCCTGACTTTC
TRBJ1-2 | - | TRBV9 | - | CASTSSGTQRRGYTF | TGTGCCAGCACCAGTTCCGGTACACAGCGGAGGGGCTACACCTTC
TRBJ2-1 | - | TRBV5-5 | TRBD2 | CASSPTSWLAGGGSGEQFF | TGTGCCAGCAGCCCAACCTCCTGGCTAGCGGGGGGGGGCTCGGGTGAGCAGTTCTTC
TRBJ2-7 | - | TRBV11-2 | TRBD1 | CASSSIGGQDPSEQYF | TGTGCCAGCAGCTCCATCGGAGGACAGGATCCCTCCGAGCAGTACTTC
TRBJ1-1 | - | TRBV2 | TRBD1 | CASSPRDRGWRTNTEAFF | TGTGCCAGCAGCCCACGGGACAGGGGATGGAGGACGAACACTGAAGCTTTCTTT
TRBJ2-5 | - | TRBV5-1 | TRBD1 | CASSLGTEETQYF | TGCGCCAGCAGCCTTGGGACAGAAGAGACCCAGTACTTC
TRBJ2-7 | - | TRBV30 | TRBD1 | CAWRPLDRGVCEQYF | TGTGCCTGGCGACCCCTCGACAGGGGGGTCTGCGAGCAGTACTTC